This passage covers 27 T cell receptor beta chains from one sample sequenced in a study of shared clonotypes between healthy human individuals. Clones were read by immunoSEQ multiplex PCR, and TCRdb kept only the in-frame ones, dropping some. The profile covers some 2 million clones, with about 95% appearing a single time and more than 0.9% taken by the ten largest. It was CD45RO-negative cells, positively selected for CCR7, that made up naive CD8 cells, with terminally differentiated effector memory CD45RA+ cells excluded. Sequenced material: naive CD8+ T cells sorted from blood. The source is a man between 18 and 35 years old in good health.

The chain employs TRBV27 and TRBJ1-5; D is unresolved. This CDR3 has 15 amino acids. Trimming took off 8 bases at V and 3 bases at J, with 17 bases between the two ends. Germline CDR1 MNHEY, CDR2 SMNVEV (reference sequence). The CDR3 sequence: CASCQSWGPNQPQHF. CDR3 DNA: TGTGCCAGCTGTCAATCTTGGGGTCCCAATCAGCCCCAGCATTTT.

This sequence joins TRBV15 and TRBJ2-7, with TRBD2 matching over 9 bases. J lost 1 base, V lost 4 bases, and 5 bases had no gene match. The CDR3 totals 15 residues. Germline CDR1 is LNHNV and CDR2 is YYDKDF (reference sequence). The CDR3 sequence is CATSTLAGPSYEQYF. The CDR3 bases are TGTGCCACCAGCACTCTAGCGGGACCATCCTACGAGCAGTACTTC.

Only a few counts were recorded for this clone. CDR3 region: CASSVEGVGVDEQFF. CDR3 bases: TGTGCCAGCAGCGTAGAGGGAGTCGGAGTCGATGAGCAGTTCTTC. The rearrangement links TRBV9 to TRBJ2-1; weak D call: TRBD2 (5 bases). Germline CDR1 and CDR2: SGDLS and YYNGEE. The CDR3 contains 15 residues. V lost 0 bases and J lost 8, with 15 bases in between.

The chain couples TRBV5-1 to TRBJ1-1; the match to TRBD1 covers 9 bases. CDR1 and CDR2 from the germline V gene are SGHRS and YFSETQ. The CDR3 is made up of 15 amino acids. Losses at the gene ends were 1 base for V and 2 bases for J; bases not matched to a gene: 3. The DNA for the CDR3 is TGCGCCAGCAGCTTGACAGGGGGCTTCAACACTGAAGCTTTCTTT. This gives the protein CASSLTGGFNTEAFF.

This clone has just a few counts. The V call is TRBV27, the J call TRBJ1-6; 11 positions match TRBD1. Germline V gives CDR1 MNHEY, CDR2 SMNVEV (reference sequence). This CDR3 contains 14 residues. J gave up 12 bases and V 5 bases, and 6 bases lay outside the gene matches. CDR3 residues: CASSPGTGGQPLHF. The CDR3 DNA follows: TGTGCCAGCAGTCCCGGGACAGGGGGGCAACCCCTCCACTTT.

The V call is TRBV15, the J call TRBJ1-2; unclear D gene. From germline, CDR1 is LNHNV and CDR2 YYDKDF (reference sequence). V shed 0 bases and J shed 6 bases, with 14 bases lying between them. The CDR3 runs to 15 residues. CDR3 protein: CATSRESRARDGYTF. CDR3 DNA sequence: TGTGCCACCAGCAGAGAGTCGAGGGCAAGGGATGGCTACACCTTC.

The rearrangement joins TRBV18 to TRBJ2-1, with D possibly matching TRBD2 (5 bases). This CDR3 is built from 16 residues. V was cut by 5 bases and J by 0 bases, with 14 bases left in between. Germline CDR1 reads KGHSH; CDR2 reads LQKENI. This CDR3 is CASSLTTRGSYNEQFF. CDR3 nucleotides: TGTGCCAGCTCATTGACTACCCGAGGCTCCTACAATGAGCAGTTCTTC.

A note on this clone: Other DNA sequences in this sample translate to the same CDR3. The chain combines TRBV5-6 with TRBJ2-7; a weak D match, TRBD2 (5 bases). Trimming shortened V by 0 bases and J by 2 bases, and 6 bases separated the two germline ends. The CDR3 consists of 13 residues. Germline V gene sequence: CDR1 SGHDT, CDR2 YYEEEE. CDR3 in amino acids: CASSLDSAYEQYF. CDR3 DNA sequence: TGTGCCAGCAGCTTGGATAGCGCCTACGAGCAGTACTTC.

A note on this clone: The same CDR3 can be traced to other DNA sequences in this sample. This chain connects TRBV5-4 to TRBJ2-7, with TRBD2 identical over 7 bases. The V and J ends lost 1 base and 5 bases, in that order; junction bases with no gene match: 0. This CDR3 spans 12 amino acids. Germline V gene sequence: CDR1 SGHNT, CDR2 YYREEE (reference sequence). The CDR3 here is CASSLSGDEQYF. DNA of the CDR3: TGTGCCAGCAGCTTGAGCGGGGACGAGCAGTACTTC. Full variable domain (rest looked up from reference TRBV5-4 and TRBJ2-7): ETGVTQSPTHLIKTRGQQVTLRCSSQSGHNTVSWYQQALGQGPQFIFQYYREEENGRGNFPPRFSGLQFPNYSSELNVNALELDDSALYLCASSLSGDEQYFGPGTRLTVT.

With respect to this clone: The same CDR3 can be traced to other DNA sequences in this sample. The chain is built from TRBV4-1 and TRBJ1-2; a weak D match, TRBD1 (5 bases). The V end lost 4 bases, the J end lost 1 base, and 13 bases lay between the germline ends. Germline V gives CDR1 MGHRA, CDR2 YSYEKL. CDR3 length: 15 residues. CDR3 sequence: CASSLRDGSNYGYTF. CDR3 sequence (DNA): TGCGCCAGCAGCCTCCGGGACGGAAGTAACTATGGCTACACCTTC.

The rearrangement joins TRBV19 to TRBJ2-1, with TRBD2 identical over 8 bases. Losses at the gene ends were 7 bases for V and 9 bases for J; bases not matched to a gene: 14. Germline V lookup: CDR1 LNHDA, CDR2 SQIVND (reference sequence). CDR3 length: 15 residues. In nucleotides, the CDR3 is TGTGCCAGTACCCCTTGGACGGGGGGGCCTGCTGAGCAGTTCTTC. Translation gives CASTPWTGGPAEQFF.

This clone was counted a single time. CDR3 coding DNA: TGTGCCAGCAGAAGCCCCGGACAGGACCCCTACGAGCAGTACTTC. This gives the protein CASRSPGQDPYEQYF. This chain connects TRBV6-5 to TRBJ2-7, with TRBD1 matching over 7 bases. J gave up 2 bases and V 6 bases, and 10 bases lay outside the gene matches. Per germline, CDR1 MNHEY and CDR2 SVGAGI. There are 15 residues in the CDR3.

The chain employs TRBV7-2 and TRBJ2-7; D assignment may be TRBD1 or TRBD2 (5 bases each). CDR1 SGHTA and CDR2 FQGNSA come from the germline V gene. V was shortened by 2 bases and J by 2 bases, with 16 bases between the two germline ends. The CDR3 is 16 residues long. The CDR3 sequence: CASSLSIVGPTYEQYF. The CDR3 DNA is TGTGCCAGCAGCTTAAGTATTGTGGGACCTACCTACGAGCAGTACTTC.

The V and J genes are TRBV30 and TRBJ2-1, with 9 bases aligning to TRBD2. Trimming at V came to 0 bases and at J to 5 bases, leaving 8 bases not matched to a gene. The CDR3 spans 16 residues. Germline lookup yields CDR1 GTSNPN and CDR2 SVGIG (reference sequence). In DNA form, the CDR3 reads TGTGCCTGGAGTGTAGACTGGACTAGCGCCGACAATGAGCAGTTCTTC. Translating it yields CAWSVDWTSADNEQFF.

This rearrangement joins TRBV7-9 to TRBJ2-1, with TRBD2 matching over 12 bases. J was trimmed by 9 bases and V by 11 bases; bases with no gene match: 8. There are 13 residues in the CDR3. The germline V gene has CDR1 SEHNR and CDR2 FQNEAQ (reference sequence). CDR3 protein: CAGRLAGGAEQFF. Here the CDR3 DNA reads TGTGCCGGGCGGCTAGCGGGAGGGGCTGAGCAGTTCTTC.

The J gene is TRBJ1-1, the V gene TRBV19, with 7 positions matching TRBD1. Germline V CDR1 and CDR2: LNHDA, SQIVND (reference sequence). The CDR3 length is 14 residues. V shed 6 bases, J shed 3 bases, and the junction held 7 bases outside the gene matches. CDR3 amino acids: CASRTGTVYTEAFF. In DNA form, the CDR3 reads TGTGCCAGTAGAACCGGGACAGTCTACACTGAAGCTTTCTTT.

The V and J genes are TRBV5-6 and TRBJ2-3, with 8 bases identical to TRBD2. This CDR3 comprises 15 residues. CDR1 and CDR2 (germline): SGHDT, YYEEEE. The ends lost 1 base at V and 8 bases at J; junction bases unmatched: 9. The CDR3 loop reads CASSLQSGGPLTQYF. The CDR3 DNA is TGTGCCAGCAGCTTGCAGTCGGGGGGGCCACTTACGCAGTATTTT.

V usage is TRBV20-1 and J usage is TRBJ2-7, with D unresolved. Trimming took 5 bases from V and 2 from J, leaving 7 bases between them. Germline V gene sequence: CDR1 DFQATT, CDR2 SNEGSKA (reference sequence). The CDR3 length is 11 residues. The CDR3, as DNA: TGCAGTGCTCGGCTCGCCTACGAGCAGTACTTC. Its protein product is CSARLAYEQYF.

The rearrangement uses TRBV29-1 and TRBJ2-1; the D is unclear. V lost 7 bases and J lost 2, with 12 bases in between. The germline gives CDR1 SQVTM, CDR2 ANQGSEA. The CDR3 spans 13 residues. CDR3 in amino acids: CSARAPPYNEQFF. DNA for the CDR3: TGCAGCGCAAGGGCCCCCCCCTACAATGAGCAGTTCTTC.

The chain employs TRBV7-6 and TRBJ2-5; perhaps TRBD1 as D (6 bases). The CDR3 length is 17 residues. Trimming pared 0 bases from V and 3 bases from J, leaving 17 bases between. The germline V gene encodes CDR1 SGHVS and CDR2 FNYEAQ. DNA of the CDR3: TGTGCCAGCAGCTTAGCGCCCCCGACAGGTCTTGAAGAGACCCAGTACTTC. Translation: CASSLAPPTGLEETQYF.

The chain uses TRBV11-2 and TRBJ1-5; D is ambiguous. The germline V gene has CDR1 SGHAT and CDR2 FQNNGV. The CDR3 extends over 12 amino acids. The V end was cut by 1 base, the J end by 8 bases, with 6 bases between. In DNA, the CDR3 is TGTGCCAGCAGCTTAGCCGGGGAGCCCCAGCATTTT. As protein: CASSLAGEPQHF.

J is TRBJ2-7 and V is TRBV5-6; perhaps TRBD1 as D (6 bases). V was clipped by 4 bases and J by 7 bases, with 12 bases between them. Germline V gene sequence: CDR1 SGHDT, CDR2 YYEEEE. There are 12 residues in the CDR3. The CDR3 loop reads CASSPRGGEQYF. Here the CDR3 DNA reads TGTGCCAGCAGCCCCAGGGGCGGTGAGCAGTACTTC.

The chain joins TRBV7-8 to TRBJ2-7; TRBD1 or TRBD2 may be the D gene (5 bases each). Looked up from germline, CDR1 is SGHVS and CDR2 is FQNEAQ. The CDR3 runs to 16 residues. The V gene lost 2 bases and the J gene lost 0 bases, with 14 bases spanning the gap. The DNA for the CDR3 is TGTGCCAGCAGCTTACCGACTGAGGGGAGCTCCTACGAGCAGTACTTC. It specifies CASSLPTEGSSYEQYF.

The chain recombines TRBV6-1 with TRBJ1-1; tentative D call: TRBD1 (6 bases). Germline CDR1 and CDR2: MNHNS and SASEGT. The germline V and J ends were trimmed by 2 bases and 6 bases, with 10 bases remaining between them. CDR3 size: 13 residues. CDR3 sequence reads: CASSETRGAEAFF. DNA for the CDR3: TGTGCCAGCAGTGAAACCAGGGGCGCTGAAGCTTTCTTT.

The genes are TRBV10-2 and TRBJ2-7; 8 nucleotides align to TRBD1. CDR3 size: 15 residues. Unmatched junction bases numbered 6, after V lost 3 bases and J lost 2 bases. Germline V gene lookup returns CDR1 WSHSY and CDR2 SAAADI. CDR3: CASSDLGQGPYEQYF. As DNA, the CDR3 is TGCGCCAGCAGTGACCTCGGACAGGGCCCCTACGAGCAGTACTTC.

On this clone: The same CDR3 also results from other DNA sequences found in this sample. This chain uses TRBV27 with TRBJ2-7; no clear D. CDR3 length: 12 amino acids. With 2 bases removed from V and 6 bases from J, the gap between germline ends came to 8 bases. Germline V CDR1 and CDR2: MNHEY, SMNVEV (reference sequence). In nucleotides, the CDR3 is TGTGCCAGCAGTTTACCGGGCGGCGAGCAGTACTTC. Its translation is CASSLPGGEQYF.

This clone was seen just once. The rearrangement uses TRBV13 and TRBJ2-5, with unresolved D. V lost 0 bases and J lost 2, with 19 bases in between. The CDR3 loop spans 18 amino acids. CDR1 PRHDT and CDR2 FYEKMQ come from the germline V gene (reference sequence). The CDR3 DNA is TGTGCCAGCAGCTTAGGAGGGAATCGGGCCCTGGGTCAAGAGACCCAGTACTTC. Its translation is CASSLGGNRALGQETQYF.